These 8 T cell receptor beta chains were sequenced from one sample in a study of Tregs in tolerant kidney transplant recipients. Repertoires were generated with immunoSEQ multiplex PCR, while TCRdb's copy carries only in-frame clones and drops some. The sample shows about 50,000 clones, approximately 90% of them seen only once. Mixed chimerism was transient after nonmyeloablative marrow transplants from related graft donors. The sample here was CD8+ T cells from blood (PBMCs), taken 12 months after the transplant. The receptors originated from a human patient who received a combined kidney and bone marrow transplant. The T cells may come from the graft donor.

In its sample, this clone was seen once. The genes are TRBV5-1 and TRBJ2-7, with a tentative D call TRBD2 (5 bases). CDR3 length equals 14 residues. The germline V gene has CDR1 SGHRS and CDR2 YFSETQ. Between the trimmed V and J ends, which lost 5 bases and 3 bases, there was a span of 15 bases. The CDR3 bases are TGCGCCAGCAGTGAGGGTATTAGGAGCTACGAGCAGTACTTC. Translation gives CASSEGIRSYEQYF.

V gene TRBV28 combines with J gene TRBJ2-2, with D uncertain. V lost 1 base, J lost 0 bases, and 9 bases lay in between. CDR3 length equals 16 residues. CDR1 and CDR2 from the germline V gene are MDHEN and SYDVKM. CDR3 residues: CASSLLAEANTGELFF. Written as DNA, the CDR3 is TGTGCCAGCAGTTTATTGGCAGAGGCGAACACCGGGGAGCTGTTTTTT.

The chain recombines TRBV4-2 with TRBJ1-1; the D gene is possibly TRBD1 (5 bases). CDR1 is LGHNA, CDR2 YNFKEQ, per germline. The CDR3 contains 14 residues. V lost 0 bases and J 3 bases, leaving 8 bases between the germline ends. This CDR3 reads CASSQEGDYTEAFF. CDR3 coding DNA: TGTGCCAGCAGCCAAGAAGGGGATTACACTGAAGCTTTCTTT.

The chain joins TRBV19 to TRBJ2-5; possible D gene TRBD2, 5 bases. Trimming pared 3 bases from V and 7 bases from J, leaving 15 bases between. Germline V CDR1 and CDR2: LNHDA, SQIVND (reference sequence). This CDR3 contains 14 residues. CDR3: CASSISSGGGTQYF. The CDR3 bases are TGTGCCAGTAGTATTTCATCAGGAGGAGGGACCCAGTACTTC.

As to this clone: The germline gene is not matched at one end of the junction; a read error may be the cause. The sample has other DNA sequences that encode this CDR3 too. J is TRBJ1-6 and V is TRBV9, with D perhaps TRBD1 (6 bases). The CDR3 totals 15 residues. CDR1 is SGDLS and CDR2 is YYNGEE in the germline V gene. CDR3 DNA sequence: TGTGCCAGCAGCCGTTTAACAGGGTCGGATTCCCCCCTCCACTTT. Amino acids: CASSRLTGSDSPLHF.

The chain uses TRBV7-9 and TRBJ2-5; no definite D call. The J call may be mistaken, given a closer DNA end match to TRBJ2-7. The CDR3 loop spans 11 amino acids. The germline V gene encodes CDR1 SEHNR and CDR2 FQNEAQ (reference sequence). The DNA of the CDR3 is TGTGCCAGCAGCCCAGGCACCGAGCAGTACTTC. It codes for CASSPGTEQYF.

The chain's CDR3 is CASSTVGQGALGEKLFF. The DNA for the CDR3 is TGTGCCAGCAGCACTGTCGGTCAGGGGGCTCTAGGTGAAAAACTGTTTTTT. The V call is TRBV7-8, the J call TRBJ1-4; TRBD1 aligns across 8 bases. The V segment lost 5 bases and the J segment 7 bases; nucleotides outside the gene matches: 15. The CDR3 has 17 amino acids. From germline, CDR1 is SGHVS and CDR2 FQNEAQ.

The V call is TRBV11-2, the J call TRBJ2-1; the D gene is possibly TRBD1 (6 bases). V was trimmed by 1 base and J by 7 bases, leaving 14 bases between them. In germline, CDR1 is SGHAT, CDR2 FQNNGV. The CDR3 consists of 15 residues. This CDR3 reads CASSLAAGELNEQFF. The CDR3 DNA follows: TGTGCCAGCAGCTTAGCGGCAGGGGAGTTGAATGAGCAGTTCTTC.